The clone carrying this TCR beta chain was recorded only once. These data belong to a study of blood T cell repertoires in COVID-19. Study context: Whether acute or convalescent, the COVID-19 samples came from the United States, Italy and Spain.

Across over 20 US areas, participants ranged in age from about 18 to 100 years. The CDR3 extends over 16 amino acids. V was shortened by 0 bases and J by 3 bases, with 12 bases between the two germline ends. Germline CDR1 and CDR2: MGHRA and YSYEKL. In the authors' workflow: Amplification of reference gene primers provided the estimated nucleated cell counts. The method was immunoSEQ multiplex PCR; TCRdb's version includes in-frame clones alone and lacks a portion of them. That table supplies the V and J calls and clone size; D and trimming were determined from the DNA. The sample consists of about 250,000 clones, around 91% of them appearing once.

The rearrangement uses TRBV4-1 and TRBJ1-3; the D gene is possibly TRBD1 (5 bases). Sequencing was carried out using PBMCs or T cells enriched from blood (not recorded which). This TCR came from a woman between 18 and 29 years old who had recovered from COVID-19. The CDR3 DNA sequence: TGCGCCAGCAGCCAAGAGGGAGGGGAGGGTGGAAACACCATATATTTT. It translates to CASSQEGGEGGNTIYF.